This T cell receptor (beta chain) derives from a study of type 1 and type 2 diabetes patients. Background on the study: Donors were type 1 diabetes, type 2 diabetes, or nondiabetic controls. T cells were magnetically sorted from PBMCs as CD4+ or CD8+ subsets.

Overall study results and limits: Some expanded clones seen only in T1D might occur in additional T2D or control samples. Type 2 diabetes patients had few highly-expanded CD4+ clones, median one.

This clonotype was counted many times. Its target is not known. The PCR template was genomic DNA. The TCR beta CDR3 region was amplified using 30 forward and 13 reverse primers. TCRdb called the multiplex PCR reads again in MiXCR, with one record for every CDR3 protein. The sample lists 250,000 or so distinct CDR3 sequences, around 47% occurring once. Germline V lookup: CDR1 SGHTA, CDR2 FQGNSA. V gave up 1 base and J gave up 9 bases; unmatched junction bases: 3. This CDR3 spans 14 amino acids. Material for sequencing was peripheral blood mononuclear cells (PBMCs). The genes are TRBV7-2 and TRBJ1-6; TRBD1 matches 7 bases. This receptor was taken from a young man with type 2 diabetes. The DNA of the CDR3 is TGTGCCAGCAGCTTAGGACAGGGCCTTTCACCCCTCCACTTT. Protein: CASSLGQGLSPLHF. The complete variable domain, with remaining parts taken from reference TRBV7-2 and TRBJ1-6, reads GAGVSQSPSNKVTEKGKDVELRCDPISGHTALYWYRQSLGQGLEFLIYFQGNSAPDKSGLPSDRFSAERTGGSVSTLTIQRTQQEDSAVYLCASSLGQGLSPLHFGNGTRLTVT.